One and the same sample provided the 24 T cell receptor beta chains below, sequenced in a study of blood T cell repertoires in COVID-19. The data were produced by immunoSEQ multiplex PCR, yet TCRdb's version contains in-frame clones alone and is incomplete. The sample lists 250,000 to 400,000 clones; more than 70% were seen once. Sample: peripheral blood. All receptors come from a woman under 40 with COVID-19, enrolled during active disease.

V is TRBV7-9 and J is TRBJ1-5; D uncertain. Trimming shortened V by 0 bases and J by 5 bases, and 17 bases separated the two germline ends. Germline V gene data show CDR1 as SEHNR and CDR2 as FQNEAQ (reference sequence). The CDR3 sequence is 17 residues long. Here the CDR3 reads CASSLALGPGIDQPQHF. The CDR3 region has the DNA TGTGCCAGCAGCTTAGCGCTGGGTCCGGGTATCGATCAGCCCCAGCATTTT.

The chain has TRBV24-1 and TRBJ2-3; 8 bases are a match to TRBD2. J lost 9 bases, V lost 6 bases, and 7 bases had no gene match. The CDR3 has 13 residues. Per germline, CDR1 KGHDR and CDR2 SFDVKD. In DNA, the CDR3 is TGTGCCACCAGTCGTCCGAGCGGGGGAACGCAGTATTTT. Residues: CATSRPSGGTQYF.

The chain carries TRBV3-1 (or the pseudogene TRBV3-2) and TRBJ2-2; 12 bases fit TRBD2. This CDR3 contains 19 residues. The V gene end was trimmed by 0 bases and the J gene end by 4 bases; junction bases not matched to a gene: 9. In germline, CDR1 is LGHDT, CDR2 YNNKEL (reference sequence). CDR3 in amino acids: CASSQDLRLAGVGTGELFF. The DNA for the CDR3 is TGTGCCAGCAGCCAAGATCTTAGACTAGCGGGGGTTGGCACCGGGGAGCTGTTTTTT.

V is TRBV2 and J is TRBJ2-1; tentative D call: TRBD2 (6 bases). CDR1 and CDR2 (germline): SNHLY, FYNNEI. V was cut by 6 bases and J by 2 bases, with 11 bases left in between. The CDR3 totals 14 residues. CDR3 amino acids: CASRSSGTYNEQFF. In DNA, the CDR3 is TGTGCCAGCAGAAGTAGCGGAACCTACAATGAGCAGTTCTTC.

This clone occurred a few times. The gene calls are TRBV2 and TRBJ2-1; perhaps TRBD2 as D (6 bases). CDR3 length: 13 amino acids. V lost 5 bases to trimming and J lost 5 bases, with 10 bases between them. CDR1 SNHLY and CDR2 FYNNEI come from the germline V gene. CDR3 in amino acids: CASSRDSNNEQFF. DNA for the CDR3: TGTGCCAGCAGTAGGGACTCAAACAATGAGCAGTTCTTC.

The chain combines TRBV5-1 with TRBJ1-6; TRBD1 matches 8 bases. The ends lost 0 bases at V and 8 bases at J; junction bases unmatched: 10. CDR3 length: 17 amino acids. CDR1 and CDR2 from the germline V gene are SGHRS and YFSETQ. The CDR3 sequence is CASSLEKAGTGDSPLHF. CDR3 DNA sequence: TGCGCCAGCAGCTTGGAAAAAGCCGGGACAGGTGATTCACCCCTCCACTTT.

The V call is TRBV5-4, the J call TRBJ1-3; the D gene is possibly TRBD1 (6 bases). The CDR3 runs to 14 residues. V gave up 7 bases and J gave up 4 bases, with 15 bases separating them. Per germline, CDR1 SGHNT and CDR2 YYREEE (reference sequence). The chain's CDR3 is CASGIRDTGNTIYF. For the CDR3, the DNA is TGTGCCAGCGGCATTCGGGACACCGGAAACACCATATATTTT. Looking up the rest from reference TRBV5-4 and TRBJ1-3 gives the full variable domain: ETGVTQSPTHLIKTRGQQVTLRCSSQSGHNTVSWYQQALGQGPQFIFQYYREEENGRGNFPPRFSGLQFPNYSSELNVNALELDDSALYLCASGIRDTGNTIYFGEGSWLTVV.

The chain carries TRBV7-9 and TRBJ2-5; the D is unclear. Germline V gene data show CDR1 as SEHNR and CDR2 as FQNEAQ (reference sequence). Trimming removed 1 base from V and 2 bases from J, with 5 bases in between. This CDR3 contains 13 residues. CDR3 DNA sequence: TGTGCCAGCAGCTTAGACTCGCAAGAGACCCAGTACTTC. It specifies CASSLDSQETQYF.

The V call is TRBV6-5, the J call TRBJ2-7; D remains ambiguous. Looked up from germline, CDR1 is MNHEY and CDR2 is SVGAGI. CDR3 length: 14 residues. Trimming took off 7 bases at V and 4 bases at J, with 17 bases between the two ends. The CDR3 here is CASTTAGLPYEQYF. The DNA for the CDR3 is TGTGCCAGCACCACCGCAGGATTACCTTACGAGCAGTACTTC.

V and J are TRBV10-2 and TRBJ2-5; weak D call: TRBD2 (6 bases). Trimming took 4 bases from V and 4 from J, leaving 16 bases between them. The CDR3 totals 15 residues. CDR1 WSHSY and CDR2 SAAADI come from the germline V gene. In DNA form, the CDR3 reads TGCGCCAGCAGTGTGAGGTTCCGGGGAGGAGAGACCCAGTACTTC. Amino acid sequence: CASSVRFRGGETQYF.

The chain has TRBV14 and TRBJ1-2, with 8 bases that match TRBD1. In germline, CDR1 is SGHDN, CDR2 FVKESK. The CDR3 extends over 15 amino acids. With V trimmed by 2 bases and J by 6 bases, 8 bases remained unmatched. The CDR3 is CASSQRGRDRHGYTF. The CDR3 DNA is TGTGCCAGCAGCCAAAGGGGTCGGGACAGGCATGGCTACACCTTC.

The chain is built from TRBV27 and TRBJ1-2, with D uncertain. The CDR3 is 15 amino acids. V dropped 6 bases and J dropped 3 bases, with 17 bases sitting between them. Germline assignment: CDR1 MNHEY and CDR2 SMNVEV (reference sequence). The CDR3 nucleotides read TGTGCCAGCAGCTCGGTCCCCGGGAGATACTATGGCTACACCTTC. It translates to CASSSVPGRYYGYTF.

This clone was counted a single time. This chain joins TRBV10-1 and TRBJ1-5, with D perhaps matching TRBD1 (5 bases). This CDR3 comprises 13 residues. Looked up from germline, CDR1 is WNHNN and CDR2 is SYGVQD (reference sequence). Between the trimmed V and J ends, which lost 0 bases and 6 bases, there was a span of 6 bases. This CDR3 is CASSESDSQPQHF. The DNA of the CDR3 is TGCGCCAGCAGTGAGTCCGACAGTCAGCCCCAGCATTTT.

The CDR3 bases are TGCGCCAGCAGCTTGGGATCGACAGGGTTTACAGATACGCAGTATTTT. The encoded protein is CASSLGSTGFTDTQYF. The chain recombines TRBV4-1 with TRBJ2-3; 7 nucleotides line up with TRBD1. The CDR3 is made up of 16 amino acids. Germline trimming cut 5 bases from V and 3 bases from J; bases unmatched to any gene: 11. CDR1 is MGHRA, CDR2 YSYEKL, per germline.

This rearrangement joins TRBV7-9 to TRBJ1-2; 9 nucleotides line up with TRBD1. The germline CDR1 and CDR2 sequences are SEHNR and FQNEAQ (reference sequence). This CDR3 region has 16 residues. V lost 4 bases and J lost 0; bases outside the gene matches: 6. Here the CDR3 reads CASSSLDRGANYGYTF. The CDR3 bases are TGTGCCAGCAGCTCCTTGGACAGGGGAGCTAACTATGGCTACACCTTC.

The chain is built from TRBV6-2 or TRBV6-3 and TRBJ1-6; no reliable D call. The V end lost 6 bases, the J end lost 4 bases, and 13 bases lay between the germline ends. The CDR3 extends over 15 amino acids. Germline V gene sequence: CDR1 MNHEY, CDR2 SVGEGT. The CDR3, as DNA: TGTGCCAGCAGCTTGGGCGAGTGGTATAATTCACCCCTCCACTTT. Protein product: CASSLGEWYNSPLHF.

V and J are TRBV14 and TRBJ2-1, with D possibly matching TRBD2 (5 bases). This CDR3 contains 15 residues. V was shortened by 4 bases and J by 2 bases, with 12 bases between the two germline ends. The germline V gene encodes CDR1 SGHDN and CDR2 FVKESK. The CDR3, as DNA: TGTGCCAGCAGCCCCCTTCGGGGAGCCTACAATGAGCAGTTCTTC. Translation: CASSPLRGAYNEQFF.

V usage is TRBV28 and J usage is TRBJ1-4; 12 bases align to TRBD1. The J segment lost 6 bases and the V segment lost 2 bases, leaving 4 bases of the junction unmatched. Germline V gene sequence: CDR1 MDHEN, CDR2 SYDVKM. The CDR3 has 16 residues. DNA of the CDR3: TGTGCCAGCAGTTTAGGGACAGGGGGCGCGTATGAAAAACTGTTTTTT. Its protein is CASSLGTGGAYEKLFF.

As concerns this clone: Other DNA sequences from this sample encode an identical CDR3 as well. The chain uses TRBV12-3 or TRBV12-4 and TRBJ1-6, with D unclear. V was cut by 3 bases and J by 9 bases, with 9 bases left in between. This CDR3 is built from 13 residues. The CDR3 spells CASSFGGSSPLHF. CDR3 nucleotides: TGTGCCAGCAGTTTTGGAGGGAGTTCACCCCTCCACTTT.

This clone was seen more than once but under ten times. The chain couples TRBV4-2 to TRBJ1-5; 9 bases are a match to TRBD1. V lost 3 bases and J lost 1; bases outside the gene matches: 10. Germline lookup yields CDR1 LGHNA and CDR2 YNFKEQ. CDR3 length equals 18 residues. The CDR3 protein is CASSQGLTGGNSNQPQHF. CDR3 bases: TGTGCCAGCAGCCAGGGGTTGACAGGGGGGAACAGCAATCAGCCCCAGCATTTT.

A few counts support this clone. The V and J genes are TRBV6-6 and TRBJ1-5; D remains unclear. CDR3 length: 12 amino acids. Deletions cut 6 bases from V and 7 bases from J, with 10 bases between. Per germline, CDR1 MNHNY and CDR2 SVGAGI (reference sequence). The chain's CDR3 is CASSPVPQPQHF. DNA of the CDR3: TGTGCCAGCAGCCCAGTCCCCCAGCCCCAGCATTTT.

V usage is TRBV6-5 and J usage is TRBJ1-6; a weak D match, TRBD1 (6 bases). The CDR3 runs to 13 residues. Trimming shortened V by 0 bases and J by 14 bases, and 11 bases separated the two germline ends. Germline loops: CDR1 MNHEY, CDR2 SVGAGI. CDR3 residues: CASSYSFRGTLHF. The CDR3 nucleotides read TGTGCCAGCAGTTACTCTTTCAGGGGAACCCTCCACTTT.

The chain recombines TRBV4-2 with TRBJ1-1; a weak D match, TRBD1 (6 bases). The CDR3 extends over 13 amino acids. CDR1 and CDR2 from the germline V gene are LGHNA and YNFKEQ. The V end was cut by 4 bases, the J end by 4 bases, with 10 bases between. This chain's CDR3 is CASSLGGGTEAFF. The DNA for the CDR3 is TGTGCCAGCAGCCTAGGGGGGGGCACTGAAGCTTTCTTT.

This sequence joins TRBV5-4 and TRBJ2-1; TRBD1 aligns across 7 bases. The CDR3 has 17 residues. J lost 9 bases, V lost 4 bases, and 19 bases had no gene match. Germline V gene sequence: CDR1 SGHNT, CDR2 YYREEE (reference sequence). CDR3 DNA sequence: TGTGCCAGCAGCGTCCCGGGACAGACGTCGGGGTATGGTGAGCAGTTCTTC. Amino acid sequence: CASSVPGQTSGYGEQFF.